The 32 T cell receptor beta chains presented below share a single source sample, sequenced in a study of T cells after yellow fever vaccination. TCRdb passed the 5' RACE reads through MiXCR, listing each CDR3 protein once. The table includes 250,000 to 400,000 distinct CDR3 sequences, 3.5% to 4.5% detected once. Here the sequenced sample was PBMCs, taken 15 days after the yellow fever booster vaccination. The receptors originated from a man between 18 and 35 years old who received the YFV17D yellow fever vaccine.

The chain joins TRBV12-3 or TRBV12-4 to TRBJ2-6; maybe TRBD2 (6 bases). The CDR3 is 15 amino acids. Trimming shortened V by 6 bases and J by 0 bases, and 9 bases separated the two germline ends. The CDR3 coding sequence is TGTGCCAGCAGCCGCGGGGCCTCTGGGGCCAACGTCCTGACTTTC. Its translation is CASSRGASGANVLTF.

This clonotype was seen at least ten times. The V call is TRBV29-1, the J call TRBJ2-7; D is ambiguous. The CDR3 runs 13 residues. Between the trimmed V and J ends, which lost 6 bases and 0 bases, there was a span of 12 bases. Germline CDR1 and CDR2: SQVTM and ANQGSEA. CDR3 DNA: TGCAGCGTCGCGGTCCGCTCCTCCTACGAGCAGTACTTC. Translation: CSVAVRSSYEQYF.

This clonotype was counted between two and nine times. The chain couples TRBV7-2 to TRBJ1-1; D may be TRBD1 (5 bases). The germline V and J ends were trimmed by 1 base and 10 bases, with 13 bases remaining between them. CDR3 length: 13 amino acids. CDR1 and CDR2 from the germline V gene are SGHTA and FQGNSA. Written as DNA, the CDR3 is TGTGCCAGCAGCTTAGATCCAGGGAGAGGAGCTTTCTTT. Its translation is CASSLDPGRGAFF.

This clonotype was counted only a few times. The V and J genes are TRBV29-1 and TRBJ2-2; D is unclear. CDR3 length: 12 amino acids. The germline V gene has CDR1 SQVTM and CDR2 ANQGSEA. V was cut by 7 bases and J by 7 bases, with 13 bases left in between. The CDR3 loop reads CSGKTPGGELFF. The CDR3 DNA sequence: TGCAGCGGCAAAACTCCAGGCGGGGAGCTGTTTTTT.

This clonotype was found a few times. The chain has TRBV6-5 and TRBJ2-2; D uncertain. Germline loops: CDR1 MNHEY, CDR2 SVGAGI. With 0 bases removed from V and 1 base from J, the gap between germline ends came to 9 bases. This CDR3 has 16 residues. The CDR3 bases are TGTGCCAGCAGTTACTCGACGTCGGAGAACACCGGGGAGCTGTTTTTT. Its protein product is CASSYSTSENTGELFF.

This clonotype turned up a few times. The chain uses TRBV5-5 and TRBJ1-2; 8 bases line up with TRBD1. With V trimmed by 3 bases and J by 0 bases, 1 base remained unmatched. The CDR3 runs to 14 residues. Germline values: CDR1 SGHKS, CDR2 YYEKEE (reference sequence). The CDR3 reads CASSSTGANYGYTF. CDR3 DNA: TGTGCCAGCAGCTCGACAGGGGCTAACTATGGCTACACCTTC.

This clonotype was recorded many times. One junction end disagrees with the germline gene, perhaps due to a read error. The chain couples TRBV5-1 to TRBJ2-7; TRBD2 aligns across 8 bases. This CDR3 spans 9 amino acids. Per the germline V gene, CDR1 is SGHRS and CDR2 is YFSETQ. For the CDR3, the DNA is TGCGCCAGCAGCTTCCGGGGGGGCTTC. This encodes CASSFRGGF.

There are many counts of this clonotype. The J gene is TRBJ2-3, the V gene TRBV4-3; either TRBD1 or TRBD2 may fit D (5 bases each). This CDR3 contains 18 residues. Germline values: CDR1 LGHNA, CDR2 YSLEER. V dropped 3 bases and J dropped 0 bases, with 19 bases sitting between them. The DNA for the CDR3 is TGCGCCAGCAGCCAGATCATTGTAGCCGGGGCTAGCACAGATACGCAGTATTTT. Protein: CASSQIIVAGASTDTQYF.

This clonotype was counted only a few times. The J gene is TRBJ2-1, the V gene TRBV2; 10 bases fit TRBD1. V trimming: 4 bases; J trimming: 8 bases; junction bases outside the gene matches: 11. The germline V gene has CDR1 SNHLY and CDR2 FYNNEI. CDR3 length: 16 residues. The chain's CDR3 is CASSAPPGQGYYEQFF. The CDR3 DNA follows: TGTGCCAGCAGTGCCCCCCCGGGACAGGGGTATTATGAGCAGTTCTTC.

In its sample, this clonotype was seen many times. V usage is TRBV5-1 and J usage is TRBJ2-5; 7 bases agree with TRBD1. V shed 5 bases, J shed 6 bases, and the junction held 10 bases outside the gene matches. Germline loops: CDR1 SGHRS, CDR2 YFSETQ. This CDR3 contains 14 residues. The chain's CDR3 is CASSLTGDEKTQYF. The CDR3 DNA follows: TGCGCCAGCAGTCTTACAGGGGATGAGAAGACCCAGTACTTC.

This clonotype has a count of ten or more. This chain uses TRBV7-6 with TRBJ2-3; D is uncertain. The CDR3 covers 14 residues. CDR1 is SGHVS, CDR2 FNYEAQ, per germline. The V end was cut by 5 bases, the J end by 0 bases, with 9 bases between. CDR3 region: CASSPSRSTDTQYF. The CDR3, as DNA: TGTGCCAGCAGCCCCTCGCGGAGCACAGATACGCAGTATTTT. Filled out from reference TRBV7-6 and TRBJ2-3, the complete variable domain reads GAGVSQSPRYKVTKRGQDVALRCDPISGHVSLYWYRQALGQGPEFLTYFNYEAQQDKSGLPNDRFSAERPEGSISTLTIQRTEQRDSAMYRCASSPSRSTDTQYFGPGTRLTVL.

V gene TRBV20-1 combines with J gene TRBJ1-5, with 10 bases lining up with TRBD1. The J segment lost 7 bases and the V segment lost 1 base, leaving 4 bases of the junction unmatched. The CDR3 is 14 residues long. The V gene's germline CDR1 is DFQATT and CDR2 SNEGSKA (reference sequence). CDR3 loop: CSARGQGARQPQHF. The DNA for the CDR3 is TGCAGTGCTAGAGGACAGGGGGCACGACAGCCCCAGCATTTT.

The table lists this clonotype with a few counts. The V gene is TRBV5-1, the J gene TRBJ2-3; 15 nucleotides match TRBD2. Germline V CDR1 and CDR2: SGHRS, YFSETQ. This CDR3 region has 24 residues. The junction had 25 bases not matched to a gene; V was cut back by 0 bases and J by 5 bases. CDR3 region: CASSLAEGRTSGGARITQQDTQYF. The DNA for the CDR3 is TGCGCCAGCAGCTTGGCCGAAGGCCGGACTAGCGGGGGGGCCAGGATCACCCAACAAGATACGCAGTATTTT.

Many counts were recorded for this clonotype. The V call is TRBV6-2 or TRBV6-3, the J call TRBJ1-5, with D tentatively TRBD1 (6 bases). Germline V gene data show CDR1 as MNHEY and CDR2 as SVGEGT. The CDR3 sequence is 15 residues long. Trimming took off 6 bases at V and 5 bases at J, with 17 bases between the two ends. The CDR3 reads CASRPDAGAYQPQHF. CDR3 in DNA: TGTGCCAGCAGGCCTGATGCGGGGGCTTATCAGCCCCAGCATTTT.

This clonotype has just a few counts. The V gene is TRBV5-5, the J gene TRBJ2-7, with 8 positions matching TRBD1. In germline, CDR1 is SGHKS, CDR2 YYEKEE (reference sequence). The CDR3 runs 16 residues. After removal of 1 base from V and 0 bases from J, the junction contained 6 bases not matched to a gene. The CDR3 reads CASSLLGTGPSYEQYV. The DNA for the CDR3 is TGTGCCAGCAGCTTGCTCGGGACAGGACCCTCCTACGAGCAGTACGTC.

This clonotype occurred many times. This sequence joins TRBV7-2 and TRBJ2-1, with 12 bases aligning to TRBD1. Germline trimming cut 1 base from V and 9 bases from J; bases unmatched to any gene: 4. The CDR3 is 15 residues long. CDR1 and CDR2 from the germline V gene are SGHTA and FQGNSA. The DNA for the CDR3 is TGTGCCAGCAGCTTAGTGGGACAGGGGGCTGGTGAGCAGTTCTTC. As protein: CASSLVGQGAGEQFF.

Ten or more counts support this clonotype. The chain recombines TRBV7-9 with TRBJ1-2; tentatively, D is TRBD1 (6 bases). This CDR3 has 16 amino acids. V was cut by 5 bases and J by 10 bases, with 26 bases left in between. Per germline, CDR1 SEHNR and CDR2 FQNEAQ (reference sequence). DNA of the CDR3: TGTGCCAGCAGCACCCGGACAGCGTTGCCCCCGTACGACTACACCTTC. Its protein product is CASSTRTALPPYDYTF.

This clonotype was observed at least ten times. The gene calls are TRBV12-3 or TRBV12-4 and TRBJ1-2, with D possibly being TRBD1 (6 bases). V gave up 2 bases and J gave up 4 bases, with 14 bases separating them. The CDR3 spans 15 residues. The CDR3 bases are TGTGCCAGCAGTTTAAGGGGGGGCGCATCCTATGGCTACACCTTC. Amino acids: CASSLRGGASYGYTF.

This clonotype was recorded at least ten times. This rearrangement joins TRBV29-1 to TRBJ2-3; TRBD2 matches 7 bases. CDR1 and CDR2 from the germline V gene are SQVTM and ANQGSEA. This CDR3 is built from 13 residues. Germline trimming cut 3 bases from V and 3 bases from J; bases unmatched to any gene: 3. CDR3 coding DNA: TGCAGCGTTGAGGGAGGGAGGACAGATACGCAGTATTTT. Translation gives CSVEGGRTDTQYF.

This clonotype was picked up many times. The rearrangement links TRBV6-5 to TRBJ2-5, with 10 bases fitting TRBD1. Germline V gene lookup returns CDR1 MNHEY and CDR2 SVGAGI. The CDR3 loop spans 16 amino acids. Losses at the gene ends were 2 bases for V and 0 bases for J; bases not matched to a gene: 3. Written as DNA, the CDR3 is TGTGCCAGCAGTTACCTAGACAGGGGGCACCAAGAGACCCAGTACTTC. As protein: CASSYLDRGHQETQYF.

For the CDR3, the DNA is TGTGCCAGCACCCCGCCCGGACAGGGGAAAAGCACTGAAGCTTTCTTT. Protein product: CASTPPGQGKSTEAFF. The gene calls are TRBV28 and TRBJ1-1; TRBD1 matches 9 bases. CDR3 size: 16 residues. Looked up from germline, CDR1 is MDHEN and CDR2 is SYDVKM. The V gene end was trimmed by 7 bases and the J gene end by 4 bases; junction bases not matched to a gene: 13.

This sequence joins TRBV9 and TRBJ2-3; TRBD2 matches at 7 bases. This CDR3 region has 15 residues. The junction had 5 bases not matched to a gene; V was cut back by 0 bases and J by 4 bases. Per the germline V gene, CDR1 is SGDLS and CDR2 is YYNGEE. The CDR3, as DNA: TGTGCCAGCAGCGTAGTGGGGGGGACCCCAGATACGCAGTATTTT. The encoded protein is CASSVVGGTPDTQYF.

This clonotype occurred many times. CDR3 region: CATSSNRGTYQETQYF. CDR3 DNA: TGTGCCACCAGCAGCAACAGGGGCACCTACCAAGAGACCCAGTACTTC. This chain connects TRBV15 to TRBJ2-5, with 7 bases identical to TRBD1. CDR3 length equals 16 residues. V shed 3 bases and J 0 bases; nucleotides not matched to a gene: 7. Per germline, CDR1 LNHNV and CDR2 YYDKDF (reference sequence).

The CDR3 region has the DNA TGTGCCAGCAGCTACCTGGAGGGGTCCCAGCATTTT. This sequence encodes CASSYLEGSQHF. This sequence joins TRBV7-8 and TRBJ1-5, with D perhaps matching TRBD1 (5 bases). V was shortened by 4 bases and J by 11 bases, with 12 bases between the two germline ends. There are 12 residues in the CDR3. Germline loops: CDR1 SGHVS, CDR2 FQNEAQ.

This clonotype has a handful of counts. V gene TRBV15 combines with J gene TRBJ2-5, with TRBD2 matching over 8 bases. CDR1 is LNHNV and CDR2 is YYDKDF in the germline V gene (reference sequence). This CDR3 has 16 residues. With V trimmed by 0 bases and J by 3 bases, 6 bases remained unmatched. CDR3 nucleotide sequence: TGTGCCACCAGCAGAGATTGGGCAGCGGGGGAAGAGACCCAGTACTTC. Residues: CATSRDWAAGEETQYF.

This clonotype has just a few counts. This chain uses TRBV6-2 or TRBV6-3 with TRBJ2-1, with D perhaps TRBD2 (6 bases). Trimming shortened V by 6 bases and J by 2 bases, and 11 bases separated the two germline ends. Germline CDR1 and CDR2: MNHEY and SVGEGT. There are 14 residues in the CDR3. The CDR3, as DNA: TGTGCCAGCAGAACGGGGGTTCCCTACAATGAGCAGTTCTTC. Protein sequence: CASRTGVPYNEQFF.

This CDR3 is CASSHRGGEQYF. CDR3 coding DNA: TGTGCCAGCAGCCACAGGGGAGGGGAGCAGTACTTC. This chain joins TRBV3-1 and TRBJ2-7; a weak D match, TRBD2 (7 bases). Trimming took 3 bases from V and 7 from J, leaving 10 bases between them. Per germline, CDR1 LGHDT and CDR2 YNNKEL (reference sequence). The CDR3 has 12 amino acids.

This clonotype has just a few counts. The chain couples TRBV12-3 or TRBV12-4 to TRBJ1-1, with D perhaps matching TRBD1 (5 bases). The length of the CDR3 is 13 residues. The germline V and J ends were trimmed by 5 bases and 1 base, with 8 bases remaining between them. The CDR3 DNA reads TGTGCCAGCAGTGGGACTTCGAACACTGAAGCTTTCTTT. Protein sequence: CASSGTSNTEAFF.

This clonotype was picked up many times. The V call is TRBV5-4, the J call TRBJ2-1; tentative D call: TRBD2 (7 bases). This CDR3 is 14 amino acids long. Germline V gene lookup returns CDR1 SGHNT and CDR2 YYREEE (reference sequence). With 4 bases removed from V and 8 bases from J, the gap between germline ends came to 16 bases. The CDR3 loop reads CASSPLGGLHEQFF. The CDR3 DNA is TGTGCCAGCAGCCCCCTGGGGGGGCTCCATGAGCAGTTCTTC.

This clonotype was counted at least ten times. The gene calls are TRBV7-2 and TRBJ2-1; maybe TRBD1 (6 bases). The germline V and J ends were trimmed by 5 bases and 10 bases, with 18 bases remaining between them. Germline CDR1 and CDR2: SGHTA and FQGNSA. The CDR3 has 14 amino acids. As DNA, the CDR3 is TGTGCCAGCAGCCGGGCTGAGGGGGTCAGCGAGCAGTTCTTC. Residues: CASSRAEGVSEQFF.

This clonotype was seen only a few times. The chain uses TRBV20-1 and TRBJ2-3; D may be TRBD1 (5 bases). Trimming pared 3 bases from V and 0 bases from J, leaving 16 bases between. The CDR3 covers 16 residues. Germline V lookup: CDR1 DFQATT, CDR2 SNEGSKA (reference sequence). For the CDR3, the DNA is TGCAGTGCTAGTCCCGATCAGGGAACCAGCACAGATACGCAGTATTTT. Amino acid sequence: CSASPDQGTSTDTQYF.

In its sample, this clonotype was seen a few times. V gene TRBV7-8 combines with J gene TRBJ1-1, with D possibly TRBD1 on 5 matching bases. Trimming stripped 4 bases from V and 1 base from J, with 13 bases between. The CDR3 has 15 residues. The germline V gene encodes CDR1 SGHVS and CDR2 FQNEAQ. The CDR3 coding sequence is TGTGCCAGCAGCTCTGGGACCGGGGGGAACACTGAAGCTTTCTTT. Amino acid sequence: CASSSGTGGNTEAFF.